This T cell receptor (beta chain) was sequenced during a study of blood T cell repertoires in COVID-19. Study background: The United States, Italy and Spain were the sources of the acute and convalescent COVID-19 samples. From T cells, B-cell-depleted T cells, or PBMCs came the material, which was cDNA or gDNA.

Germline CDR1 SGHRS, CDR2 YFSETQ. Trimming cost V 1 base and J 5 bases, with 15 bases left between them. The CDR3 covers 15 residues. Original methodology: Reference gene primer amplification gave estimated nucleated cell counts. The assay was immunoSEQ multiplex PCR, and TCRdb's table has in-frame clones only and misses some. The V and J calls and clone size come from that table; D and trimming were worked out from the DNA. The table shows around 100,000 clones, with around 84% occurring only once. Specimen: peripheral blood. The V gene is TRBV5-1, the J gene TRBJ1-1, with D hard to call. The clonotype comes from a man in his fifties or sixties with acute or convalescent COVID-19. This CDR3 reads CASSLTVLSGTEAFF. The CDR3 DNA follows: TGCGCCAGCAGCTTGACCGTTCTGTCCGGGACTGAAGCTTTCTTT.